These 3 T cell receptor beta chains were all obtained from the same sample, sequenced in a study of blood T cells in healthy people across ages. Primers used in a second PCR of about 6 to 11 cycles were a sample-barcoded 5' primer and a J-beta primer mix. TCRdb re-called the 5' RACE reads with MiXCR, one entry per CDR3 protein. Among around 1.5 million distinct CDR3 sequences, approximately 42% were seen once, and the ten largest hold roughly 7.9%. Sequenced input: blood. The receptors were gathered from a woman aged 18-35 years in good health.

The chain carries TRBV12-3 or TRBV12-4 and TRBJ1-2; D unclear. V was trimmed by 6 bases and J by 4 bases, leaving 24 bases between them. The CDR3 is made up of 17 amino acids. The CDR3 is CASSPLGVSEMVYGYTF. CDR3 DNA: TGTGCCAGCAGCCCCCTCGGGGTGTCGGAGATGGTCTATGGCTACACCTTC.

The V and J genes are TRBV7-6 and TRBJ2-7, with 8 bases that match TRBD2. V was pared by 4 bases and J by 6 bases, with 5 bases of the junction left unmatched. This CDR3 has 13 residues. Germline V gene sequence: CDR1 SGHVS, CDR2 FNYEAQ. The CDR3 protein is CASSSGRALEQYF. Here the CDR3 DNA reads TGTGCCAGCAGCTCCGGGAGGGCCCTCGAGCAGTACTTC.

The rearrangement uses TRBV20-1 and TRBJ2-3, with 9 positions matching TRBD2. The CDR3 consists of 14 residues. Per the germline V gene, CDR1 is DFQATT and CDR2 is SNEGSKA (reference sequence). Unmatched junction bases numbered 7, after V lost 7 bases and J lost 2 bases. The DNA for the CDR3 is TGCAGTGTCTGGGGCGGGGGGGCCACAGATACGCAGTATTTT. This translates into CSVWGGGATDTQYF.